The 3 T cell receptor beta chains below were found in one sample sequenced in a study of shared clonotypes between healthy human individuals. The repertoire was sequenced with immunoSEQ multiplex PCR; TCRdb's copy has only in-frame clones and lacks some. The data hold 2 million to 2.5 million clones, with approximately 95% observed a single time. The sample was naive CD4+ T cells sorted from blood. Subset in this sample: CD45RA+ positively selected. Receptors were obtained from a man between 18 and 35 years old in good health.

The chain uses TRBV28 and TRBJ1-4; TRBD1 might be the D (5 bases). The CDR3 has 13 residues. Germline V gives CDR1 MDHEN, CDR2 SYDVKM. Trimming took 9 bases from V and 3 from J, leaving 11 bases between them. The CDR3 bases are TGTGCCAGTAGGGCAGGGTCTAATGAAAAACTGTTTTTT. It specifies CASRAGSNEKLFF.

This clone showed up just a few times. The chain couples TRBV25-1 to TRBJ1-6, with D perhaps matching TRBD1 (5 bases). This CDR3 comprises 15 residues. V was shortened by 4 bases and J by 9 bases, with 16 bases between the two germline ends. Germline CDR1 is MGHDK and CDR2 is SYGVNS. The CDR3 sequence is CASSAPQGLSSPLHF. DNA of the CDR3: TGTGCCAGCAGTGCACCTCAGGGTCTAAGTTCACCCCTCCACTTT.

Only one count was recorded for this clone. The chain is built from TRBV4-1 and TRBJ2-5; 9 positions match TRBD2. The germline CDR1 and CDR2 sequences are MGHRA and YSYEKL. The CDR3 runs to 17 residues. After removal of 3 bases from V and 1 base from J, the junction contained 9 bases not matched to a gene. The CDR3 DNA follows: TGCGCCAGCAGCCAGATAGCAGGCGGGGGGGGCCAAGAGACCCAGTACTTC. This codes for CASSQIAGGGGQETQYF.